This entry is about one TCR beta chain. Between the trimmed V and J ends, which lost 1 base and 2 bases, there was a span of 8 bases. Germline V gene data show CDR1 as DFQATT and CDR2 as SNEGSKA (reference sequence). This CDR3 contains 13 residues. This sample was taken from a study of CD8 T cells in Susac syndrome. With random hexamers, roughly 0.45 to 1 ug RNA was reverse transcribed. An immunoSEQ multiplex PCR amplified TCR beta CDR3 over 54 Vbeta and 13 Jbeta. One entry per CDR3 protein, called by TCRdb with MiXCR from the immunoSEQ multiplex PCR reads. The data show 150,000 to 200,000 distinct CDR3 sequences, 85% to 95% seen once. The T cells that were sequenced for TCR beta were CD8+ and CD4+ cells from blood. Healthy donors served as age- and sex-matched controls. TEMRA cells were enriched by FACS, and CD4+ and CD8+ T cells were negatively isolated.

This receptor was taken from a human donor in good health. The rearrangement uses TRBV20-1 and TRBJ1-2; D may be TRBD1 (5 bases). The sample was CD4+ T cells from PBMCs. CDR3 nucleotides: TGCAGTGCTAGAGGAGGGGCCAACTATGGCTACACCTTC. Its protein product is CSARGGANYGYTF.